This entry concerns a single TCR beta chain. Study processing details: Quantification of nucleated cells was approximated via reference gene primer amplification. Data came from immunoSEQ multiplex PCR; TCRdb stores just in-frame clones and leaves some out. Clonal size and the V and J genes are those of that table, whereas D and trimming came from the DNA. The sample holds tens of thousands of clones; 80% to 90% are singletons and the top ten take about 13%. The sample belongs to a study of blood T cell repertoires in COVID-19. On the study more broadly: Samples of COVID-19 (acute and convalescent) were obtained from the United States, Italy and Spain. Nucleic acid was either cDNA or gDNA, and it came from T cells, B-cell-depleted T cells, or PBMCs.

Source material: peripheral blood. The clonotype was recovered from a human donor with active COVID-19. The donor label of this sample is uncertain.

The CDR3 DNA reads as TGTGCCAGCAGCCAAGGTCCAAATCAGCCCCAGCATTTT. It translates to CASSQGPNQPQHF. J is TRBJ1-5 and V is TRBV3-1 (or the pseudogene TRBV3-2), with D uncertain. This CDR3 has 13 residues. The germline gives CDR1 LGHDT, CDR2 YNNKEL (reference sequence). V was clipped by 1 base and J by 4 bases, with 5 bases between them.